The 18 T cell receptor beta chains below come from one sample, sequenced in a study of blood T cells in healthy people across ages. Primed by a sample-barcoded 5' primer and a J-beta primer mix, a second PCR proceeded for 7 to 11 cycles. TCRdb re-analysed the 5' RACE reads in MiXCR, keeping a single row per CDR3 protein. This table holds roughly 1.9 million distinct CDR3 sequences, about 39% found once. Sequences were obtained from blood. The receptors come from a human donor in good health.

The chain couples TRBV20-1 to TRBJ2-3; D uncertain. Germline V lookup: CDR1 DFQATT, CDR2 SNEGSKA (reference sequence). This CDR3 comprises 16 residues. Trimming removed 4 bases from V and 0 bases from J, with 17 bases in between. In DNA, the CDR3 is TGCAGTGCTACGCCGGGCCGAGAAGGGAGCACAGATACGCAGTATTTT. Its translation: CSATPGREGSTDTQYF.

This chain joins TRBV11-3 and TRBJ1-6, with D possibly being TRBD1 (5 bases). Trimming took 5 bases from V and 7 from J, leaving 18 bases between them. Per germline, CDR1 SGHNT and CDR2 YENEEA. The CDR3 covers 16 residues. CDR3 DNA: TGTGCCAGCAGCCAATCCTCCGGGACGGTGAATTCACCCCTCCACTTT. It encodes CASSQSSGTVNSPLHF.

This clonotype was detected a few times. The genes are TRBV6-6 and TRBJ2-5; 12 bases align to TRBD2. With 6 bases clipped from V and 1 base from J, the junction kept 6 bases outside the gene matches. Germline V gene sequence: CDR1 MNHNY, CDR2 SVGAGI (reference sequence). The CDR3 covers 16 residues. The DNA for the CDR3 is TGTGCCAGCAGCCACGGACTAGCGGGGCCCCAAGAGACCCAGTACTTC. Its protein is CASSHGLAGPQETQYF.

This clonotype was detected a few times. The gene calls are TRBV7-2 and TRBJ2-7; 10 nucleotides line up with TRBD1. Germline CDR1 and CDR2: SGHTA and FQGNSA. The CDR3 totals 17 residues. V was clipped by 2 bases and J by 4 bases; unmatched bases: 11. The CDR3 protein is CASSLWGKGQGPYEQYF. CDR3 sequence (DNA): TGTGCCAGCAGCTTATGGGGGAAGGGACAGGGGCCGTACGAGCAGTACTTC.

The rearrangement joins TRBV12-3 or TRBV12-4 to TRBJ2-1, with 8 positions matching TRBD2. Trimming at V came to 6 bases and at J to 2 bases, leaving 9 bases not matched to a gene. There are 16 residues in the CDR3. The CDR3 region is CASRTPGGRTYNEQFF. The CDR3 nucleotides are TGTGCCAGCAGGACGCCGGGGGGGCGCACCTACAATGAGCAGTTCTTC.

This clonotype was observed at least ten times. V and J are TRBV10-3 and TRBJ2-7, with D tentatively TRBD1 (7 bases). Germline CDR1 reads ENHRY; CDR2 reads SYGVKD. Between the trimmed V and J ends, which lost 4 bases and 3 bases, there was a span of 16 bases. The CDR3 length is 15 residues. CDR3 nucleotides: TGTGCCATCAGTGGGGAGGACAGGCTCCTCTACGAGCAGTACTTC. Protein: CAISGEDRLLYEQYF.

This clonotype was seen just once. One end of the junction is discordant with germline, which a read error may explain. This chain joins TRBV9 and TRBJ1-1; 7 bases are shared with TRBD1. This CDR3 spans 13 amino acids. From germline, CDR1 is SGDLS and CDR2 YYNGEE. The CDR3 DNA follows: TGTGCCAGCAGCGTCCAGGGGGGTGCTGAAGTTTTCTTT. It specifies CASSVQGGAEVFF.

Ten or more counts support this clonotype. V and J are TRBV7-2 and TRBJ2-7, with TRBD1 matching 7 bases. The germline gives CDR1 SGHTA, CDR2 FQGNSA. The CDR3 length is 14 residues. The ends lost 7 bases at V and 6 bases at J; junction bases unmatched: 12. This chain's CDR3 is CASTQRQGPFEQYF. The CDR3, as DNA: TGTGCCAGCACACAAAGACAGGGTCCCTTCGAGCAGTACTTC.

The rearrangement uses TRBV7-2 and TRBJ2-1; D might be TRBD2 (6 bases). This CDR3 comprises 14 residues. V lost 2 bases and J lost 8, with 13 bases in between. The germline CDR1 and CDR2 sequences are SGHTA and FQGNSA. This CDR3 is CASSLWEAGDEQFF. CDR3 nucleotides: TGTGCCAGCAGCTTATGGGAGGCTGGGGATGAGCAGTTCTTC.

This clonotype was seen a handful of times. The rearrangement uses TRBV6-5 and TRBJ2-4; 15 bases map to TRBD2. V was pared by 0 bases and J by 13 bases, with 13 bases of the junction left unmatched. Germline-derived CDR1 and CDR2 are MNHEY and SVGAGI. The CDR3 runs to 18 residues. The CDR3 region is CASSYSLGLAGGEGSQYF. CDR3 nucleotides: TGTGCCAGCAGTTACTCGTTGGGACTAGCGGGGGGCGAGGGTTCCCAGTACTTC.

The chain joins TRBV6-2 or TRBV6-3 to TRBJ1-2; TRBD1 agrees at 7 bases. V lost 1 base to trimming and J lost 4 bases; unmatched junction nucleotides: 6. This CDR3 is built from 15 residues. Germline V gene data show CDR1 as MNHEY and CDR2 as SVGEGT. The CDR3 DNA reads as TGTGCCAGCAGTTACTGGGGACAGCAGATCTATGGCTACACCTTC. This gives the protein CASSYWGQQIYGYTF.

CDR3 sequence: CATSTDSREKLFF. The CDR3 DNA reads as TGTGCCACCAGCACTGACAGCCGAGAAAAACTGTTTTTT. The genes are TRBV15 and TRBJ1-4; D might be TRBD1 (5 bases). CDR1 and CDR2 from the germline V gene are LNHNV and YYDKDF (reference sequence). CDR3 length equals 13 residues. The V gene lost 4 bases and the J gene lost 8 bases, with 11 bases spanning the gap.

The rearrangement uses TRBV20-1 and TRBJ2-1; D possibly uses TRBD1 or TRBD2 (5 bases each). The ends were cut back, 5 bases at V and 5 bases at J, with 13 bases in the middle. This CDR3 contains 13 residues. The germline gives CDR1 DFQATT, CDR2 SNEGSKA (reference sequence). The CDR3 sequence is CSAFRDPNNEQFF. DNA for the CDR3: TGCAGTGCTTTCCGGGACCCCAACAATGAGCAGTTCTTC.

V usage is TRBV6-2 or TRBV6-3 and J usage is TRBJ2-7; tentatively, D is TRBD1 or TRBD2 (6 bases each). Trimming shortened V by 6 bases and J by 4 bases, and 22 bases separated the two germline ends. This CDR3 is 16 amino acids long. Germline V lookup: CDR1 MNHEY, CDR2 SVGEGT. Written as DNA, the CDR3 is TGTGCCAGCAGACCCGGGGGCGGTTGGCGCCTTTACGAGCAGTACTTC. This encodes CASRPGGGWRLYEQYF.

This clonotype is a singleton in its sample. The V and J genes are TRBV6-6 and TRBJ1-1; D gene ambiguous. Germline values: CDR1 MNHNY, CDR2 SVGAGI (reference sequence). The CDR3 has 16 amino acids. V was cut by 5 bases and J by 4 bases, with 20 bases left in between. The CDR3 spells CASSPYWVREGTEAFF. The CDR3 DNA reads TGTGCCAGCAGTCCCTACTGGGTCAGAGAGGGCACTGAAGCTTTCTTT.

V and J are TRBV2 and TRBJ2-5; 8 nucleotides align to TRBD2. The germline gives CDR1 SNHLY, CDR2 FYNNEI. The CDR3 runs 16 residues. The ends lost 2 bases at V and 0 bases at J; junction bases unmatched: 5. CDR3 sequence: CASSEKSSGHQETQYF. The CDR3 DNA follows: TGTGCCAGCAGTGAAAAGTCTAGCGGGCACCAAGAGACCCAGTACTTC.

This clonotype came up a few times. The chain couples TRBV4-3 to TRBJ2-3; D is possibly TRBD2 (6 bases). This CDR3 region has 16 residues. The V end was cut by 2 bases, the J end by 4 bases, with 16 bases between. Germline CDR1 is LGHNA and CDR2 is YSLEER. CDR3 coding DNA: TGCGCCAGCAGCCAACGAGCGGCTAGCGAGTCAGATACGCAGTATTTT. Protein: CASSQRAASESDTQYF.

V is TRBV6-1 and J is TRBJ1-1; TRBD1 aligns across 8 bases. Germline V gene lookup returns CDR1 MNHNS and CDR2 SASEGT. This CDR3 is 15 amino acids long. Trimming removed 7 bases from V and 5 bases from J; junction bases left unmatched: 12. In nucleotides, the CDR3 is TGTGCCAGCACCTCGATCGGGACAGGAGGGACTGAAGCTTTCTTT. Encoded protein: CASTSIGTGGTEAFF.